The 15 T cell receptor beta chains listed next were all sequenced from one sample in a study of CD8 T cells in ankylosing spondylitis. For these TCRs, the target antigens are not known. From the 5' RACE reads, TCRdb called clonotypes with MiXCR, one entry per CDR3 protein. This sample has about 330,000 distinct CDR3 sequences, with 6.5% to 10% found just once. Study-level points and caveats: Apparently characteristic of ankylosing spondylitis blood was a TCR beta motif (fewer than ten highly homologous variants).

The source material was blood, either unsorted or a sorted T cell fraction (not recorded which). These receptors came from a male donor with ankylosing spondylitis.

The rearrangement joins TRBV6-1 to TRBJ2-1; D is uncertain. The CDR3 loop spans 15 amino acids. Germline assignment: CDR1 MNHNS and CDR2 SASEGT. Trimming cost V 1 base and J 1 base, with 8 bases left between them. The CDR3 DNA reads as TGTGCCAGCAGTGAAGAGTACAATTCCTACAATGAGCAGTTCTTC. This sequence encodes CASSEEYNSYNEQFF.

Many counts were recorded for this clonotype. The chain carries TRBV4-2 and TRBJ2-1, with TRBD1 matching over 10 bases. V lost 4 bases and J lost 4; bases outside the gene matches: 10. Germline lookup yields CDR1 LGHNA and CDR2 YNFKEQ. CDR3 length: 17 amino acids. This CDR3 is CASSLRQGTGEYNEQFF. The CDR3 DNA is TGTGCCAGCAGCCTGAGGCAGGGGACAGGGGAGTACAATGAGCAGTTCTTC.

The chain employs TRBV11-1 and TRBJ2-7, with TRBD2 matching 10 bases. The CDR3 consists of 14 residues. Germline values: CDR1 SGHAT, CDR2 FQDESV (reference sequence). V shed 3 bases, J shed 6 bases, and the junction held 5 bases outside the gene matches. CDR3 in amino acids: CASSFGLAGAEQYF. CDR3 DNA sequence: TGTGCCAGCAGCTTTGGTCTAGCGGGAGCCGAGCAGTACTTC.

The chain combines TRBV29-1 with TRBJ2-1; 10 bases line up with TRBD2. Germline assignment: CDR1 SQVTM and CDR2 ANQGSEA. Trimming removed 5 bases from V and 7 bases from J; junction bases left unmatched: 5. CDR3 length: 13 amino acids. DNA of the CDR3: TGCAGCGTTTTACTAGCGGGGTTGAATGAGCAGTTCTTC. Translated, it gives CSVLLAGLNEQFF.

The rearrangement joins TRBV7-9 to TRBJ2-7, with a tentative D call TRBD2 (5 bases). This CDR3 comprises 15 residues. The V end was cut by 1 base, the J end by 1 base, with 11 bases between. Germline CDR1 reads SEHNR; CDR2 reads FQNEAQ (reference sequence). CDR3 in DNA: TGTGCCAGCAGCTTAGGAACTAGTACATCCTACGAGCAGTACTTC. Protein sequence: CASSLGTSTSYEQYF.

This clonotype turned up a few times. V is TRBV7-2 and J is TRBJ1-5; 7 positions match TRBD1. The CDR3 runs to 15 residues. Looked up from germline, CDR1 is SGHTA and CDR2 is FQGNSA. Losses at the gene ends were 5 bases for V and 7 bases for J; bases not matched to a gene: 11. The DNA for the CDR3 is TGTGCCAGCAGCACCTCGGGACAGACAAGACAGCCCCAGCATTTT. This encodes CASSTSGQTRQPQHF.

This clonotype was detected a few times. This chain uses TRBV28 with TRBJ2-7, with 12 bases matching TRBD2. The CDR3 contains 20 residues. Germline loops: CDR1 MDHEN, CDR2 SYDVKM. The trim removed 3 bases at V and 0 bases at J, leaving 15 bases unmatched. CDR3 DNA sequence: TGTGCCAGCAGTTTTAGGAGGGACAGAACTAGCGGGAGGTACTCCTACGAGCAGTACTTC. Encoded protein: CASSFRRDRTSGRYSYEQYF. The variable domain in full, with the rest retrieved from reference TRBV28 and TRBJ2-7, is DVKVTQSSRYLVKRTGEKVFLECVQDMDHENMFWYRQDPGLGLRLIYFSYDVKMKEKGDIPEGYSVSREKKERFSLILESASTNQTSMYLCASSFRRDRTSGRYSYEQYFGPGTRLTVT.

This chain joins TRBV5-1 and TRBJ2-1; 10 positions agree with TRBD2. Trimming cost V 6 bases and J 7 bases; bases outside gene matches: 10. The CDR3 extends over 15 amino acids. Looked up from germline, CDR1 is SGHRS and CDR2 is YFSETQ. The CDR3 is CASTQKLAGENEQFF. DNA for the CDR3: TGCGCCAGCACCCAGAAGCTAGCGGGAGAGAATGAGCAGTTCTTC.

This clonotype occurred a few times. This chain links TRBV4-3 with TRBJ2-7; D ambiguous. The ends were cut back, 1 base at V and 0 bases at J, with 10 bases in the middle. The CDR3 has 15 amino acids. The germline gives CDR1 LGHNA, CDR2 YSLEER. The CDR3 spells CASSQVVQASYEQYF. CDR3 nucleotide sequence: TGCGCCAGCAGCCAAGTTGTCCAGGCCTCCTACGAGCAGTACTTC.

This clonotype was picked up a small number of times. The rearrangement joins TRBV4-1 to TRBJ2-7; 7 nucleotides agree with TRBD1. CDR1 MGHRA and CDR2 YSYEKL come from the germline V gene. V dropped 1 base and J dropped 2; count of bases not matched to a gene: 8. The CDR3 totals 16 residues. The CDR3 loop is CASSQVYGQEAYEQYF. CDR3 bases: TGCGCCAGCAGCCAAGTTTACGGACAGGAGGCCTACGAGCAGTACTTC.

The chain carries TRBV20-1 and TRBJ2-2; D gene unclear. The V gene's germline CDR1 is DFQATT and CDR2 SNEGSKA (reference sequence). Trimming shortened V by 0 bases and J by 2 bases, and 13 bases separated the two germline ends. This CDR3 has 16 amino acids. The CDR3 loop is CSARDNRATNTGELFF. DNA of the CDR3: TGCAGTGCTAGAGATAACCGGGCCACTAACACCGGGGAGCTGTTTTTT.

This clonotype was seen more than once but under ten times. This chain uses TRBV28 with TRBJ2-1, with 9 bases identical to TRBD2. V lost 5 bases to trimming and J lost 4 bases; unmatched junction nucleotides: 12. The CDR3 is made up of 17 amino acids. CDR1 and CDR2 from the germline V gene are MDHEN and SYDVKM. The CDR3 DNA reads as TGTGCCAGCAGTCTACCCTCTCCTAGCGGGAATTACAATGAGCAGTTCTTC. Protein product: CASSLPSPSGNYNEQFF.

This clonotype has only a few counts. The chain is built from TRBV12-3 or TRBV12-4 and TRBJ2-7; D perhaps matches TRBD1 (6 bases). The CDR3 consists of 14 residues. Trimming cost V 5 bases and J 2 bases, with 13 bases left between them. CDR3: CASSETDRPYEQYF. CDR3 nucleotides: TGTGCCAGCAGTGAGACCGACAGGCCCTACGAGCAGTACTTC.

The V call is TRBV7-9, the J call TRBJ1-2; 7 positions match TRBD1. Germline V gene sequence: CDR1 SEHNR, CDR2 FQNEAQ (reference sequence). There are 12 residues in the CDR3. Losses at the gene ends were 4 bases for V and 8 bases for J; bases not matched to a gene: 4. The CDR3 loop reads CASSWGQSGYTF. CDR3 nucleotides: TGTGCCAGCAGCTGGGGACAGTCAGGCTACACCTTC.

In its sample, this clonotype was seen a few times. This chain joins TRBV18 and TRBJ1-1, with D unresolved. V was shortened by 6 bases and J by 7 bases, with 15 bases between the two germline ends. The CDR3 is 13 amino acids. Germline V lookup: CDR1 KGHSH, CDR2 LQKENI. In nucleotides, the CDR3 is TGTGCCAGCTCCCCGAACAGAGACGGTGAAGCTTTCTTT. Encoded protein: CASSPNRDGEAFF.